These 2 T cell receptor beta chains share one sample of origin, sequenced in a study of blood T cell repertoires in COVID-19. Using immunoSEQ multiplex PCR, the repertoire was profiled, and TCRdb retains in-frame clones only, with some absent. The sample gives 540,000 or so clones, around 90% of which show up once; 7.8% is in the top ten. Sequencing was done on a sample of peripheral blood. These receptors came from a woman aged 45-59 years with COVID-19, enrolled during active disease.

The V call is TRBV24-1, the J call TRBJ1-5; the D is unclear. Germline assignment: CDR1 KGHDR and CDR2 SFDVKD. Trimming stripped 5 bases from V and 4 bases from J, with 11 bases between. The CDR3 spans 14 residues. In DNA form, the CDR3 reads TGTGCCACCAGTGTTGGGCAGCCAAATCAGCCCCAGCATTTT. Translated, it gives CATSVGQPNQPQHF.

This chain joins TRBV19 and TRBJ1-5; a possible D gene is TRBD1 (5 bases). V gave up 4 bases and J gave up 0 bases, with 19 bases separating them. CDR1 and CDR2 from the germline V gene are LNHDA and SQIVND (reference sequence). This CDR3 spans 18 amino acids. This chain's CDR3 is CASSTTRTGGYSNQPQHF. CDR3 coding DNA: TGTGCCAGTAGTACAACTCGGACGGGGGGGTATAGCAATCAGCCCCAGCATTTT.